This T cell receptor beta chain was obtained from a study of pediatric ulcerative colitis. Whole-study findings and limits: In rectum, acute severe colitis had expanded clones and less diversity.

Germline-derived CDR1 and CDR2 are MNHNS and SASEGT. With 0 bases removed from V and 9 bases from J, the gap between germline ends came to 12 bases. The CDR3 is made up of 14 amino acids. The rectum was sampled with one to two pinch biopsies at colonoscopy. The assay was immunoSEQ multiplex PCR, and TCRdb's table has in-frame clones only and misses some. This sample has roughly 16,000 clones; roughly 70% occur once, and the top ten carry about 3%. As concerns this clone: What it recognizes is unknown.

This TCR derives from a girl aged 10 to 17 with moderate ulcerative colitis. The gene calls are TRBV6-1 and TRBJ1-3; D unclear. Specimen: gut tissue. The chain's CDR3 is CASSEAPESGTIYF. The CDR3 nucleotides are TGTGCCAGCAGTGAAGCCCCGGAGTCCGGCACCATATATTTT.